One T cell receptor beta chain is described in this entry. Its target is not known. This sample was taken from a study of T cell responses to AZD1222 COVID-19 vaccine. The germline CDR1 and CDR2 sequences are MNHNY and SVGAGI (reference sequence). This CDR3 contains 16 residues. V was clipped by 0 bases and J by 4 bases, with 12 bases between them. Generated by immunoSEQ multiplex PCR, the TCRdb table keeps only in-frame clones and is missing some. The sample gives tens of thousands of clones, around 78% of which show up once; about 4.6% is in the top ten. Both about-4-week and about-12-week second-dose recipients were combined. Whole-study findings and limits: Among those given AZD1222, only six were seropositive at baseline. A reported finding is that nearly half of spike-specific TCRs target unmutated variant regions. Clonal diversity was possibly underestimated; the donors were predominantly white British and more often female.

Specimen: peripheral blood, collected 28 days after the second AZD1222 dose. This TCR was recovered from an adult who received the AZD1222 COVID-19 vaccine. This chain connects TRBV6-6 to TRBJ1-4, with D perhaps matching TRBD1 (5 bases). DNA for the CDR3: TGTGCCAGCAGTTACTCGGGCAGGGAAAATAATGAAAAACTGTTTTTT. The encoded protein is CASSYSGRENNEKLFF.